This paragraph covers one T cell receptor (beta chain) sequence. CDR1 and CDR2 (germline): SGHAT, FQDESV (reference sequence). With 5 bases removed from V and 3 bases from J, the gap between germline ends came to 22 bases. The CDR3 length is 17 residues. The sample comes from a study of shared T cell receptors in the human thymus. Measured with immunoSEQ multiplex PCR; TCRdb has only the in-frame clones, and not every one. The table lists hundreds of thousands of clones, 70% to 90% of them singletons, with 0.009% to 0.0095% in the top ten. The same specimen was also included in a second study, on human thymus T cells. Per that paper: Resections that were taken during corrective heart surgery supplied the thymus tissue. Among unrelated individuals, related research reported thymic repertoires that overlapped highly.

The TCR comes from a boy in the first two years of life with a congenital heart defect. V and J are TRBV11-1 and TRBJ1-1; D is perhaps TRBD1 (6 bases). The material sequenced was thymocytes. DNA of the CDR3: TGTGCCAGCAGCCCCATAGACCCCCGGGACATATACACTGAAGCTTTCTTT. Translation: CASSPIDPRDIYTEAFF. Based on the CDR3 plus reference TRBV11-1 and TRBJ1-1, the full variable domain is EAEVAQSPRYKITEKSQAVAFWCDPISGHATLYWYRQILGQGPELLVQFQDESVVDDSQLPKDRFSAERLKGVDSTLKIQPAELGDSAMYLCASSPIDPRDIYTEAFFGQGTRLTVV.